Listed here are 27 T cell receptor beta chains from one sample, sequenced in a study of response to subunit inactivated influenza vaccine. Each CDR3 protein is one row after TCRdb ran MiXCR on the RT-PCR reads. The table shows approximately 500,000 distinct CDR3 sequences, with about 15% occurring only once. Sample: PBMCs from blood, taken less than 13 days after vaccination. All receptors derive from a man aged 50-60 years who received an inactivated influenza vaccine.

This sequence joins TRBV7-9 and TRBJ2-1; the D is unclear. Deletions cut 8 bases from V and 5 bases from J, with 16 bases between. Germline-derived CDR1 and CDR2 are SEHNR and FQNEAQ (reference sequence). The CDR3 has 14 residues. This CDR3 reads CASSTALVNNEQFF. The CDR3 nucleotides are TGTGCCAGCTCGACGGCTCTGGTTAACAATGAGCAGTTCTTC.

Many counts were recorded for this clonotype. The V gene is TRBV11-2, the J gene TRBJ2-7; D is unclear. V gave up 0 bases and J gave up 5 bases, with 8 bases separating them. The CDR3 extends over 13 amino acids. From germline, CDR1 is SGHAT and CDR2 FQNNGV. CDR3 loop: CASSLDFRNEQYF. CDR3 nucleotide sequence: TGTGCCAGCAGCTTAGATTTTAGGAACGAGCAGTACTTC.

This clonotype was seen only a few times. The chain's CDR3 is CSVEPKTGDYGYTF. The CDR3 DNA is TGCAGCGTTGAACCCAAAACAGGGGACTATGGCTACACCTTC. The chain has TRBV29-1 and TRBJ1-2, with TRBD1 matching over 7 bases. The CDR3 sequence is 14 residues long. J gave up 3 bases and V 2 bases, and 6 bases lay outside the gene matches. Germline CDR1 reads SQVTM; CDR2 reads ANQGSEA.

V gene TRBV18 combines with J gene TRBJ2-5; D is perhaps TRBD1 (6 bases). CDR3 length: 14 amino acids. The V gene lost 2 bases and the J gene lost 5 bases, with 12 bases spanning the gap. Germline values: CDR1 KGHSH, CDR2 LQKENI. The CDR3 DNA sequence: TGTGCCAGCTCACCAACAGGGTCATGGGAGACCCAGTACTTC. This gives the protein CASSPTGSWETQYF.

V usage is TRBV6-5 and J usage is TRBJ2-3; D possibly corresponds to TRBD2 (6 bases). The CDR3 has 14 residues. Germline V gene sequence: CDR1 MNHEY, CDR2 SVGAGI. The V end lost 7 bases, the J end lost 4 bases, and 15 bases lay between the germline ends. CDR3 bases: TGTGCCAGCAATAGAGGCGGGGTTGCAGATACGCAGTATTTT. Its protein product is CASNRGGVADTQYF.

This chain links TRBV5-6 with TRBJ2-1; possibly TRBD2 for D (5 bases). Trimming removed 1 base at V and 6 bases at J, with 17 bases between. The CDR3 has 16 amino acids. CDR1 and CDR2 (germline): SGHDT, YYEEEE. The CDR3 reads CASSLIAIAPFNEQFF. CDR3 DNA: TGTGCCAGCAGCTTGATCGCTATAGCGCCCTTCAATGAGCAGTTCTTC.

The chain couples TRBV7-6 to TRBJ2-7; 11 bases line up with TRBD2. V shed 2 bases and J 4 bases; nucleotides not matched to a gene: 10. The V gene's germline CDR1 is SGHVS and CDR2 FNYEAQ. The CDR3 contains 17 residues. CDR3 coding DNA: TGTGCCAGCAGCTTAATAGCGGGAGGGCCTATGAGTTACGAGCAGTACTTC. Protein: CASSLIAGGPMSYEQYF.

This clonotype has just a few counts. V usage is TRBV6-1 and J usage is TRBJ2-6; a possible D gene is TRBD2 (5 bases). Germline V gene data show CDR1 as MNHNS and CDR2 as SASEGT. This CDR3 spans 16 amino acids. V lost 6 bases and J lost 2, with 14 bases in between. CDR3 sequence reads: CASRPPIGAGANVLTF. In DNA, the CDR3 is TGTGCCAGCAGACCTCCAATCGGGGCTGGGGCCAACGTCCTGACTTTC.

The rearrangement uses TRBV19 and TRBJ1-5, with D possibly being TRBD1 (5 bases). The V gene lost 3 bases and the J gene lost 2 bases, with 11 bases spanning the gap. Germline lookup yields CDR1 LNHDA and CDR2 SQIVND (reference sequence). This CDR3 contains 15 residues. CDR3 coding DNA: TGTGCCAGTAGTATCGTGGGGGTTGGCAATCAGCCCCAGCATTTT. Amino acid sequence: CASSIVGVGNQPQHF.

The chain is built from TRBV15 and TRBJ1-6; maybe TRBD1 (5 bases). Trimming took off 11 bases at V and 8 bases at J, with 13 bases between the two ends. The CDR3 has 12 residues. The germline V gene has CDR1 LNHNV and CDR2 YYDKDF (reference sequence). CDR3 region: CAVGRVDSPLHF. CDR3 nucleotide sequence: TGTGCCGTGGGCAGGGTCGATTCACCCCTCCACTTT.

The V and J genes are TRBV5-1 and TRBJ2-7; no reliable D call. The length of the CDR3 is 14 residues. The V gene lost 6 bases and the J gene lost 4 bases, with 17 bases spanning the gap. Germline CDR1 is SGHRS and CDR2 is YFSETQ. The CDR3 DNA sequence: TGCGCCAGCACGACGACCGGTTTCTCATACGAGCAGTACTTC. It translates to CASTTTGFSYEQYF.

The chain carries TRBV30 and TRBJ2-6; D remains ambiguous. V was trimmed by 0 bases and J by 0 bases, leaving 6 bases between them. The germline V gene encodes CDR1 GTSNPN and CDR2 SVGIG (reference sequence). This CDR3 spans 15 amino acids. The CDR3 is CAWSVIGSGANVLTF. CDR3 bases: TGTGCCTGGAGTGTAATAGGCTCTGGGGCCAACGTCCTGACTTTC.

For the CDR3, the DNA is TGTGCCAGCAGTGTGGGGGTTTATAATTCACCCCTCCACTTT. Translating gives CASSVGVYNSPLHF. The V gene is TRBV2, the J gene TRBJ1-6, with D perhaps TRBD1 (5 bases). Germline CDR1 and CDR2: SNHLY and FYNNEI. The CDR3 spans 14 residues. The V and J ends lost 4 bases and 4 bases respectively, with 8 bases between them. Full variable domain (rest looked up from reference TRBV2 and TRBJ1-6): EPEVTQTPSHQVTQMGQEVILRCVPISNHLYFYWYRQILGQKVEFLVSFYNNEISEKSEIFDDQFSVERPDGSNFTLKIRSTKLEDSAMYFCASSVGVYNSPLHFGNGTRLTVT.

There are a few counts of this clonotype. The V and J genes are TRBV6-8 and TRBJ2-7, with D hard to call. Per germline, CDR1 MNHGY and CDR2 SAAAGT. This CDR3 region has 14 residues. V was pared by 7 bases and J by 6 bases, with 19 bases between. The CDR3 loop reads CASTPGPCRCEQYF. CDR3 sequence (DNA): TGTGCCAGCACCCCCGGACCCTGCAGGTGCGAGCAGTACTTC.

This clonotype appeared a few times. The chain employs TRBV7-2 and TRBJ1-1; D not resolved. Germline lookup yields CDR1 SGHTA and CDR2 FQGNSA. The germline V and J ends were trimmed by 5 bases and 4 bases, with 11 bases remaining between them. CDR3 length: 13 amino acids. The CDR3, as DNA: TGTGCCAGCAGCCCCGCACGGGCCACTGAAGCTTTCTTT. This sequence encodes CASSPARATEAFF.

There are a few counts of this clonotype. This chain links TRBV20-1 with TRBJ2-2, with D maybe TRBD2 (6 bases). From germline, CDR1 is DFQATT and CDR2 SNEGSKA (reference sequence). The CDR3 runs 13 residues. Trimming shortened V by 1 base and J by 4 bases, and 7 bases separated the two germline ends. CDR3 in amino acids: CSARVGGTGELFF. The DNA of the CDR3 is TGCAGTGCTAGAGTCGGGGGCACCGGGGAGCTGTTTTTT.

The chain uses TRBV6-5 and TRBJ2-7; D not resolved. The CDR3 loop spans 14 amino acids. The germline V gene encodes CDR1 MNHEY and CDR2 SVGAGI. V lost 0 bases, J lost 4 bases, and 10 bases lay in between. As DNA, the CDR3 is TGTGCCAGCAGTTACTCGAACCCCCCGTACGAGCAGTACTTC. Its translation is CASSYSNPPYEQYF.

As concerns this clonotype: A junction end diverges from the germline sequence, so it may reflect a read error. This chain links TRBV12-3 or TRBV12-4 with TRBJ2-1; TRBD1 matches at 8 bases. There are 15 residues in the CDR3. The CDR3 loop reads CASSSPDRVADEQFF. DNA for the CDR3: TGTGCCAGCAGCTCCCCGGACAGGGTCGCTGATGAGCAGTTCTTT.

This clonotype turned up a few times. The gene calls are TRBV7-3 and TRBJ1-1; a possible D gene is TRBD1 (5 bases). Germline V gene sequence: CDR1 SGHTA, CDR2 FQGTGA. Trimming took 2 bases from V and 9 from J, leaving 16 bases between them. CDR3 size: 14 residues. CDR3 bases: TGTGCCAGCAGCTTATCCCCGGGACCGACGAAAGCTTTCTTT. Amino acids: CASSLSPGPTKAFF.

The chain combines TRBV14 with TRBJ2-1; D is undetermined. The germline V and J ends were trimmed by 2 bases and 0 bases, with 11 bases remaining between them. The CDR3 loop spans 16 amino acids. Germline CDR1 is SGHDN and CDR2 is FVKESK. CDR3 region: CASSQSFPGSYNEQFF. The CDR3 region has the DNA TGTGCCAGCAGCCAATCTTTCCCGGGCTCCTACAATGAGCAGTTCTTC.

This chain joins TRBV15 and TRBJ1-2, with TRBD1 identical over 8 bases. The CDR3 consists of 14 residues. CDR1 and CDR2 (germline): LNHNV, YYDKDF (reference sequence). V lost 5 bases, J lost 6 bases, and 8 bases stayed unmatched. The CDR3 protein is CATSAQKTGDGYTF. The CDR3 nucleotides are TGTGCCACCAGCGCCCAAAAGACAGGGGATGGCTACACCTTC.

This clonotype was observed a few times. The chain combines TRBV12-3 or TRBV12-4 with TRBJ2-1; TRBD2 agrees at 11 bases. J lost 7 bases, V lost 5 bases, and 13 bases had no gene match. CDR3 size: 17 residues. The CDR3, as DNA: TGTGCCAGCAGTCCAAGCTTACTAGCGGGGGTGGTAAATGAGCAGTTCTTC. Translating gives CASSPSLLAGVVNEQFF.

This clonotype has a handful of counts. The CDR3 bases are TGTGCCAGCAGCCGACAGGGGAATAATGAAAAACTGTTTTTT. Its translation: CASSRQGNNEKLFF. This sequence joins TRBV7-2 and TRBJ1-4; 8 nucleotides agree with TRBD1. CDR1 is SGHTA, CDR2 FQGNSA, per germline. There are 14 residues in the CDR3. The V segment lost 5 bases and the J segment 4 bases; nucleotides outside the gene matches: 3.

This clonotype was seen only a few times. The V call is TRBV5-6, the J call TRBJ2-2; 7 bases are a match to TRBD1. The CDR3 has 16 residues. V dropped 4 bases and J dropped 3; count of bases not matched to a gene: 9. Germline values: CDR1 SGHDT, CDR2 YYEEEE. CDR3 coding DNA: TGTGCCAGCAGCCCTATACAGGGGTGGGACACCGGGGAGCTGTTTTTT. Protein sequence: CASSPIQGWDTGELFF.

This clonotype turned up a few times. V is TRBV10-2 and J is TRBJ2-5; D remains unclear. V was trimmed by 3 bases and J by 1 base, leaving 6 bases between them. The length of the CDR3 is 13 residues. The germline gives CDR1 WSHSY, CDR2 SAAADI. The CDR3 DNA reads as TGCGCCAGCAGTGATCCGTTCCAAGAGACCCAGTACTTC. It specifies CASSDPFQETQYF.

This clonotype was counted between two and nine times. The V gene is TRBV11-2, the J gene TRBJ2-2; a weak D match, TRBD1 (6 bases). CDR1 and CDR2 from the germline V gene are SGHAT and FQNNGV. The V end lost 5 bases, the J end lost 9 bases, and 16 bases lay between the germline ends. The CDR3 totals 14 residues. This chain's CDR3 is CASSDRQAPRELFF. For the CDR3, the DNA is TGTGCCAGCAGCGATAGACAGGCACCGAGGGAGCTGTTTTTT.

This clonotype has just a few counts. The chain couples TRBV5-1 to TRBJ2-2, with D perhaps TRBD1 (6 bases). The CDR3 has 17 amino acids. Germline V gene sequence: CDR1 SGHRS, CDR2 YFSETQ. V was cut by 0 bases and J by 1 base, with 13 bases left in between. The CDR3 DNA reads TGCGCCAGCAGCTTGGCCCTTCGGACAGAGAACACCGGGGAGCTGTTTTTT. This codes for CASSLALRTENTGELFF.